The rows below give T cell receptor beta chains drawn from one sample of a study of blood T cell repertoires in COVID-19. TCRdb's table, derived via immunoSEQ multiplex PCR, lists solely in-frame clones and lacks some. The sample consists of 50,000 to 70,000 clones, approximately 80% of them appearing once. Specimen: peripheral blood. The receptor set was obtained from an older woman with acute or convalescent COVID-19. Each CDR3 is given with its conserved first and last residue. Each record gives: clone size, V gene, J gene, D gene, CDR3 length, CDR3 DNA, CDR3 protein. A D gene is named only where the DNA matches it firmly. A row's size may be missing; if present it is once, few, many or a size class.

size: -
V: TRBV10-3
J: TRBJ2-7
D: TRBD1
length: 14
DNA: TGTGCCATCAGTGGACAGGGGGCTGGGAACGAGCAGTACTTC
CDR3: CAISGQGAGNEQYF

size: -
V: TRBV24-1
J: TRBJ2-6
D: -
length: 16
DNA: TGTGCCACCAGTGACCCGAACAGGGCTGGGGCCAACGTCCTGACTTTC
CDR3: CATSDPNRAGANVLTF

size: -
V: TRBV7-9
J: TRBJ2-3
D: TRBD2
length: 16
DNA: TGTGCCAGCAGCTTAGGATCGCGGGGGGACACAGATACGCAGTATTTT
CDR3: CASSLGSRGDTDTQYF

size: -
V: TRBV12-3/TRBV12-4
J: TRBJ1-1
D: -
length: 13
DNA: TGTGCCAGCAGTTTACAGGGAAGCACTGAAGCTTTCTTT
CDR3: CASSLQGSTEAFF

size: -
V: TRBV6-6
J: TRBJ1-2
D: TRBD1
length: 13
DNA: TGTGCCAGCAGTTACAGGGGGCAGGATGGCTACACCTTC
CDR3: CASSYRGQDGYTF

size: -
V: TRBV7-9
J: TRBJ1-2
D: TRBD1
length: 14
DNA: TGTGCCAGCACCCGGACAGGGGATGGCTATGGCTACACCTTC
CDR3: CASTRTGDGYGYTF

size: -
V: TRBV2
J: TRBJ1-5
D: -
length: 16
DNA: TGTGCCACCGGGGGGGGACCGACAGTTAGCAATCAGCCCCAGCATTTT
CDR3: CATGGGPTVSNQPQHF

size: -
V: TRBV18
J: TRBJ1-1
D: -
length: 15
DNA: TGTGCCAGCTCACCAGTGAGGTCATGGAACACTGAAGCTTTCTTT
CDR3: CASSPVRSWNTEAFF

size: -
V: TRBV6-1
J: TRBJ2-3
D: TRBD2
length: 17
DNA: TGTGCCAGCAGTGAGAAGTCTAGCGGGGGGGCCGGAGATACGCAGTATTTT
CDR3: CASSEKSSGGAGDTQYF

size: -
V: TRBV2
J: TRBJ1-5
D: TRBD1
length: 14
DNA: TGTGCCAGCACCCCGGGACAGGGTGATCAGCCCCAGCATTTT
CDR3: CASTPGQGDQPQHF

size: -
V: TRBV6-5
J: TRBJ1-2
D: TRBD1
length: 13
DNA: TGTGCCAGCACCGGTGACAGGGGGCTTAGCTACACCTTC
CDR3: CASTGDRGLSYTF

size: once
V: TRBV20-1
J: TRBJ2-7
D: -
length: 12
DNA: TGCAGTGCTAGTCTGGACATCTACGAGCAGTACTTC
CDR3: CSASLDIYEQYF

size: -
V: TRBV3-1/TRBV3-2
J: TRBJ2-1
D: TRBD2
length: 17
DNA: TGTGCCAGCAGCCAAGATCTTCCAGCGGGGGGGCGGGATGAGCAGTTCTTC
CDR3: CASSQDLPAGGRDEQFF

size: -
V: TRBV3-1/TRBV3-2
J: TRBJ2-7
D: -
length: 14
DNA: TGTGCCAGCAGCCTTCAGGGGGGCGCCTACCAGCAGTACTTC
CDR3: CASSLQGGAYQQYF

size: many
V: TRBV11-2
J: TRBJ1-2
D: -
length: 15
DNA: TGTGCCAGCAGCCTAGAGGGCGCAGCTCTTTCCGGCTACACCTTC
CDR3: CASSLEGAALSGYTF

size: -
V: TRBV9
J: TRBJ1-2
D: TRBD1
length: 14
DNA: TGTGCCAGCAGCCCCACGGACAGGGTTGGGGGCTACACCTTC
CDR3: CASSPTDRVGGYTF

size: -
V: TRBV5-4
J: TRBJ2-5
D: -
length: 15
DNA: TGTGCCAGCAGCACCCGTAAGCCGATCGCCGAGACCCAGTACTTC
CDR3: CASSTRKPIAETQYF

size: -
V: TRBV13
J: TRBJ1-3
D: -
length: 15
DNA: TGTGCCAGCAGCCCCCAACAGGGATCTGGAAACACCATATATTTT
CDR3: CASSPQQGSGNTIYF

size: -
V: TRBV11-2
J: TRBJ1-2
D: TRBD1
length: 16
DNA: TGTGCCAGCAGCTCCGGGACAGGGGTCTTCAACTATGGCTACACCTTC
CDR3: CASSSGTGVFNYGYTF

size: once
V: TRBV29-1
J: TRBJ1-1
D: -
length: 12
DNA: TGCAGCGTTGACGAGGGAGCCACTGAAGCTTTCTTT
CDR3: CSVDEGATEAFF

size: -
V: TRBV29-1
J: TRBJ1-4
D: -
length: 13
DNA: TGCAGCGTTTCAACAGGGATCGCAGAAAAACTGTTTTTT
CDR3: CSVSTGIAEKLFF

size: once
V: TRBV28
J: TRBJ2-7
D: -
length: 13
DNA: TGTGCCAGCACCATTTACAGAAGGGGCGAGCAGTACTTC
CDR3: CASTIYRRGEQYF

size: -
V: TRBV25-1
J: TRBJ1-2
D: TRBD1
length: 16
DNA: TGTGCCAGCAGTGAATTATTGGACAGGTACTTACCTGGCTACACCTTC
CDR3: CASSELLDRYLPGYTF

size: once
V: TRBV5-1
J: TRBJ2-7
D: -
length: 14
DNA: TGCGCCAGCAGCTTCGCGGGACAGTCCTACGAGCAGTACTTC
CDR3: CASSFAGQSYEQYF

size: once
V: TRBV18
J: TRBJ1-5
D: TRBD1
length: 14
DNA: TGTGCCAGCTCACTGGGACAGGGCAATCAGCCCCAGCATTTT
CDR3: CASSLGQGNQPQHF

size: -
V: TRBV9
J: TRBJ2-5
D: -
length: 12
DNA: TGTGCCAGCAGCCGAGGTTTGGAGACCCAGTACTTC
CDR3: CASSRGLETQYF

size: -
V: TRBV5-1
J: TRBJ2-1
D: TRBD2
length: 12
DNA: TGCGCCAGCAGAGAGCGGGGGAATGAGCAGTTCTTC
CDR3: CASRERGNEQFF

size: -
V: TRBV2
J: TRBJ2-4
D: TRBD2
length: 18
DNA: TGTGCCAGCAGTGAGTTAGCGGGGGGGACTCTAGCCAAAAACATTCAGTACTTC
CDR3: CASSELAGGTLAKNIQYF

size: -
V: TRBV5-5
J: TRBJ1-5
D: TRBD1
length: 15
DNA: TGTGCCAGCAGCTGGGACAGGGGGCTAAATCAGCCCCAGCATTTT
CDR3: CASSWDRGLNQPQHF

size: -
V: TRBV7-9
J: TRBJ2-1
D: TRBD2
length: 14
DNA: TGTGCCAGCAGGGGACTAGCGGGGGAGGGTGAGCAGTTCTTC
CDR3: CASRGLAGEGEQFF

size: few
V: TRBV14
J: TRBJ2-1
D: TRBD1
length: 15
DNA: TGTGCCAGCAGGCCCCGGGACAGGGGGCGCGATGAGCAGTTCTTC
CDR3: CASRPRDRGRDEQFF

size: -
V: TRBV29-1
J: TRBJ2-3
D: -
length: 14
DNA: TGCAGCGTTGAGGGGAGGCTTAGCACAGATACGCAGTATTTT
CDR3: CSVEGRLSTDTQYF

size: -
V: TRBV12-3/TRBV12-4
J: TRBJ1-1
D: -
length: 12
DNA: TGTGCCAGCAGGCAGGGTAGCACTGAAGCTTTCTTT
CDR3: CASRQGSTEAFF

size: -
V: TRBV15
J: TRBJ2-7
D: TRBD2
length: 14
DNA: TGTGCCACCAGCAGGGAAGCGGGGGGCTACGAGCAGTACTTC
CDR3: CATSREAGGYEQYF

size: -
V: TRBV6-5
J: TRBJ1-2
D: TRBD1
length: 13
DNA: TGTGCCAGCAGCCGACAGGGGACGGGTGGCTACACCTTC
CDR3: CASSRQGTGGYTF

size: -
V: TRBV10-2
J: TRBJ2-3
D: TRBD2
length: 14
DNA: TGCGCCAGCAGTGAGGCGGGAGCGCAAGATACGCAGTATTTT
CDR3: CASSEAGAQDTQYF

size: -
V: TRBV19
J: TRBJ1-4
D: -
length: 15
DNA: TGTGCCAGTAGTTTGCGGGGCTCCCAAAATGAAAAACTGTTTTTT
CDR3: CASSLRGSQNEKLFF

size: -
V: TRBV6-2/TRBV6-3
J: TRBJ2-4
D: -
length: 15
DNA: TGTGCCAGCAGTTACCCCGTCGCAGGCAAAAACATTCAGTACTTC
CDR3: CASSYPVAGKNIQYF

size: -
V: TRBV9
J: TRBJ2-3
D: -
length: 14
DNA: TGTGCCAGCAGCGTAGAGGGGCGCACAGATACGCAGTATTTT
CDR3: CASSVEGRTDTQYF